The 7 T cell receptor beta chains below come from one sample, sequenced in a study of T cell repertoires in cytomegalovirus infection. Their antigen targets remain unknown. MiXCR, applied by TCRdb to the reads, yields one record per CDR3 protein. This sample has some 700,000 distinct CDR3 sequences; 33% occur once, and the top ten carry about 20%. Source: cultured PBMCs, taken from culture after CMV antigen stimulation. The receptors come from a human donor in good health (CMV status not recorded). Some clones in this sample may be carry-over from other donors' samples.

In its sample, this clonotype was seen a few times. The chain is built from TRBV4-2 and TRBJ2-1; 13 nucleotides match TRBD2. Per germline, CDR1 LGHNA and CDR2 YNFKEQ. The CDR3 totals 17 residues. V lost 0 bases and J lost 9; bases outside the gene matches: 8. CDR3 in DNA: TGTGCCAGCAGCCAAGAAGTACTAGCGGGGGGGCTGTCTGAGCAGTTCTTC. Translation: CASSQEVLAGGLSEQFF.

V and J are TRBV30 and TRBJ2-1; D possibly corresponds to TRBD1 (6 bases). Germline-derived CDR1 and CDR2 are GTSNPN and SVGIG (reference sequence). V gave up 2 bases and J gave up 5 bases, with 19 bases separating them. This CDR3 comprises 16 residues. CDR3 DNA: TGTGCCTGGAGTTCAGGGGACGGGACCGATAACAATGAGCAGTTCTTC. It encodes CAWSSGDGTDNNEQFF.

This chain links TRBV4-2 with TRBJ2-5; 12 nucleotides match TRBD2. Unmatched junction bases numbered 9, after V lost 0 bases and J lost 4 bases. Germline values: CDR1 LGHNA, CDR2 YNFKEQ. The CDR3 is 18 amino acids. The CDR3 DNA follows: TGTGCCAGCAGCCAAGAAAAGTCTAGCGGGGGGGCCGGAGAGACCCAGTACTTC. It encodes CASSQEKSSGGAGETQYF.

V is TRBV5-4 and J is TRBJ1-1; maybe TRBD1 (5 bases). The CDR3 has 13 amino acids. The V gene lost 6 bases and the J gene lost 0 bases, with 9 bases spanning the gap. The V gene's germline CDR1 is SGHNT and CDR2 YYREEE (reference sequence). For the CDR3, the DNA is TGTGCCAGCACCAGGGATCTGAACACTGAAGCTTTCTTT. Translation: CASTRDLNTEAFF. The complete variable domain, with remaining parts taken from reference TRBV5-4 and TRBJ1-1, reads ETGVTQSPTHLIKTRGQQVTLRCSSQSGHNTVSWYQQALGQGPQFIFQYYREEENGRGNFPPRFSGLQFPNYSSELNVNALELDDSALYLCASTRDLNTEAFFGQGTRLTVV.

The chain has TRBV7-8 and TRBJ1-5; D not certain. Germline CDR1 and CDR2: SGHVS and FQNEAQ. V lost 5 bases, J lost 6 bases, and 11 bases lay in between. The CDR3 sequence is 13 residues long. CDR3 sequence reads: CASSQILGQPQHF. As DNA, the CDR3 is TGTGCCAGCAGCCAAATCCTCGGTCAGCCCCAGCATTTT.

This clonotype has just a few counts. The chain has TRBV7-8 and TRBJ1-6; D not resolved. The ends were cut back, 4 bases at V and 9 bases at J, with 7 bases in the middle. This CDR3 is built from 12 residues. From germline, CDR1 is SGHVS and CDR2 FQNEAQ. The CDR3 bases are TGTGCCAGCAGCTCAAGGGTTTCACCCCTCCACTTT. Amino acid sequence: CASSSRVSPLHF. Variable domain in full (rest from reference TRBV7-8 and TRBJ1-6): GAGVSQSPRYKVAKRGQDVALRCDPISGHVSLFWYQQALGQGPEFLTYFQNEAQLDKSGLPSDRFFAERPEGSVSTLKIQRTQQEDSAVYLCASSSRVSPLHFGNGTRLTVT.

This sequence joins TRBV4-2 and TRBJ2-2, with 7 bases identical to TRBD2. The length of the CDR3 is 16 residues. V shed 5 bases, J shed 2 bases, and the junction held 8 bases outside the gene matches. Looked up from germline, CDR1 is LGHNA and CDR2 is YNFKEQ. The CDR3 region is CASSGRERGNTGELFF. CDR3 in DNA: TGTGCCAGCAGCGGCCGTGAGCGGGGAAACACCGGGGAGCTGTTTTTT.